This T cell receptor (beta chain) stems from a study of glioma-infiltrating T cells. CDR1 and CDR2 from the germline V gene are LGHNA and YNFKEQ. After removal of 5 bases from V and 3 bases from J, the junction contained 3 bases not matched to a gene. The CDR3 has 14 amino acids. Using RNA template, CDR3s of TCR alpha and beta were amplified with iRepertoire arm-PCR. One-step reverse transcription and amplification started from roughly 100-400 ng of tissue mRNA or PBMC total RNA. TCRdb reanalysed the multiplex PCR reads using MiXCR and keeps one entry per CDR3 protein. The table has approximately 93,000 distinct CDR3 sequences, 40% seen once. Concerning this clonotype: Its matching antigen is unknown.

Findings and limits, study-wide: Above-expected tissue-blood divergence occurred in all gliomas, most in low-grade ones. CDR3 overlap between tissue and blood was very small.

The clonotype comes from a human donor with low-grade glioma or glioblastoma, undergoing nonglioma brain surgery, or in good health (not recorded which). What was sequenced was glioma tissue, nonneoplastic brain tissue, or PBMCs (not recorded which). The chain uses TRBV4-2 and TRBJ2-7, with 11 bases that match TRBD2. CDR3 sequence reads: CASSGTSGYYEQYF. DNA of the CDR3: TGTGCCAGCAGCGGGACTAGCGGTTACTACGAGCAGTACTTC.